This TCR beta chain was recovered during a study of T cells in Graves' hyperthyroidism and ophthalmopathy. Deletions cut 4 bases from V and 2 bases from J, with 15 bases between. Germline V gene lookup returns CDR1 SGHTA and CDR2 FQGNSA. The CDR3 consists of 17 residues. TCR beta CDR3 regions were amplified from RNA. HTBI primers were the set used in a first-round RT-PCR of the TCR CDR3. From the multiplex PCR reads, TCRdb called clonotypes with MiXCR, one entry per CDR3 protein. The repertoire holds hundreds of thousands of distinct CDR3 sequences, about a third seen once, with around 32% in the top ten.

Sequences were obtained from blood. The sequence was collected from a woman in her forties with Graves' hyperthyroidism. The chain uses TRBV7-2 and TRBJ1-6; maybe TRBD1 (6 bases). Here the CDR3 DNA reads TGTGCCAGCAGCTCCGGCCAGGGGCTAACCTATAATTCACCCCTCCACTTT. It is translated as CASSSGQGLTYNSPLHF.